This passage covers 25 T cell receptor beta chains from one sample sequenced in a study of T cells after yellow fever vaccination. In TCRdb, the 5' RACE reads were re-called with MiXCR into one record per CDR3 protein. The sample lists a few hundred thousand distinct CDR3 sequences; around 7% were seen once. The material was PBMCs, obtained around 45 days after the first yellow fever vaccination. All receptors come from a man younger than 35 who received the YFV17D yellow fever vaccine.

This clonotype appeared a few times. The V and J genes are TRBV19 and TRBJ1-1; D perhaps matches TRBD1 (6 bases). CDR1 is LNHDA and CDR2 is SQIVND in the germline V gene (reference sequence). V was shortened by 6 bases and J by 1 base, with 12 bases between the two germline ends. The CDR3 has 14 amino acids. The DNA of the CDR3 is TGTGCCAGTAGCGGGACACGGGGGAACACTGAAGCTTTCTTT. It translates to CASSGTRGNTEAFF.

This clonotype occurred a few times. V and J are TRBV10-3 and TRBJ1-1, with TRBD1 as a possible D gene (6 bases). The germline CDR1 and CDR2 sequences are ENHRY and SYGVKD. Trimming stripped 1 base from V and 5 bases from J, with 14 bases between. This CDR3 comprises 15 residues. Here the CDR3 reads CAISELEGGLTEAFF. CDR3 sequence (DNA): TGTGCCATCAGTGAGTTGGAGGGGGGGTTGACTGAAGCTTTCTTT.

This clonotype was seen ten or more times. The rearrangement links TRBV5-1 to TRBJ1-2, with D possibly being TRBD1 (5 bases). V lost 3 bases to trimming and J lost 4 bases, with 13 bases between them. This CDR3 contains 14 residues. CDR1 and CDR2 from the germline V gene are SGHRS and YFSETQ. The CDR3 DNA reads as TGCGCCAGCAGCTCCGAGGGGACTTCCTATGGCTACACCTTC. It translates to CASSSEGTSYGYTF.

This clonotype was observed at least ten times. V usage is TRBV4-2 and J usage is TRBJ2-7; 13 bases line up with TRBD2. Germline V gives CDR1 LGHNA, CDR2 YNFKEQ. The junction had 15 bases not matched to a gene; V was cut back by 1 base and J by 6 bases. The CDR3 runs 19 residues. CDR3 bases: TGTGCCAGCAGCCAAGTTTGTACTAGCGGGGGGGCCGAGTTCTGCGAGCAGTACTTC. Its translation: CASSQVCTSGGAEFCEQYF.

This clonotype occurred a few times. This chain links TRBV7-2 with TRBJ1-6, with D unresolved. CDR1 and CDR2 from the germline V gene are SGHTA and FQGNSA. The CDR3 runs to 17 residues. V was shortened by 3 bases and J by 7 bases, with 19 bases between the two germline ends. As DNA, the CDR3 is TGTGCCAGCAGCTTTTTCTCTTCGCGGTATGTGAATTCACCCCTCCACTTT. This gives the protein CASSFFSSRYVNSPLHF. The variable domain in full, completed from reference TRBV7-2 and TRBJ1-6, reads GAGVSQSPSNKVTEKGKDVELRCDPISGHTALYWYRQSLGQGLEFLIYFQGNSAPDKSGLPSDRFSAERTGGSVSTLTIQRTQQEDSAVYLCASSFFSSRYVNSPLHFGNGTRLTVT.

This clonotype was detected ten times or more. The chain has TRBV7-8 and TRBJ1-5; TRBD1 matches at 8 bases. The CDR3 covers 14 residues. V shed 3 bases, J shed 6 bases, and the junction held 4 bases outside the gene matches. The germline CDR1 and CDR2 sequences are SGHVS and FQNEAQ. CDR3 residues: CASSFWTGTQPQHF. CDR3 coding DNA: TGTGCCAGCAGCTTCTGGACAGGGACTCAGCCCCAGCATTTT.

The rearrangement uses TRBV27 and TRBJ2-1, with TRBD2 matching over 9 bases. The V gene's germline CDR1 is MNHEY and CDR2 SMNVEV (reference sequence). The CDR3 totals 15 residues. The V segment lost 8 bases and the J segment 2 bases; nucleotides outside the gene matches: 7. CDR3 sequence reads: CASLFVAGAYNEQFF. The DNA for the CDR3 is TGTGCCAGCCTCTTTGTAGCGGGGGCCTACAATGAGCAGTTCTTC.

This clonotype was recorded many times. In DNA form, the CDR3 reads TGTGCCAGCAGCCAAGACATGGGGAACACTGAAGCTTTCTTT. It specifies CASSQDMGNTEAFF. The chain combines TRBV3-1 with TRBJ1-1, with D uncertain. The CDR3 extends over 14 amino acids. Looked up from germline, CDR1 is LGHDT and CDR2 is YNNKEL (reference sequence). Trimming left V 0 bases short and J 1 base short, with 6 bases between.

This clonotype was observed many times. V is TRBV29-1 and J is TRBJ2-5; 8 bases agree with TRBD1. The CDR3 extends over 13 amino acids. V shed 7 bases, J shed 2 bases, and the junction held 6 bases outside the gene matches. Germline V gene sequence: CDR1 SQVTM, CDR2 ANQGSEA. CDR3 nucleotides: TGCAGCGAGTTCCGACAGGGGCAAGAGACCCAGTACTTC. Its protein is CSEFRQGQETQYF.

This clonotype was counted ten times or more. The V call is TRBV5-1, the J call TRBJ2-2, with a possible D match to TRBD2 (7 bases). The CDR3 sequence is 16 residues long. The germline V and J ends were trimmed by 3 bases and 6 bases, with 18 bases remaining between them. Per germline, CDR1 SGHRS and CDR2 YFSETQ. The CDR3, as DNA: TGCGCCAGCAGCTCGACGGCGGGGGCCATCCCCGGGGAGCTGTTTTTT. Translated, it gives CASSSTAGAIPGELFF. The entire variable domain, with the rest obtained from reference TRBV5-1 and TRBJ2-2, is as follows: KAGVTQTPRYLIKTRGQQVTLSCSPISGHRSVSWYQQTPGQGLQFLFEYFSETQRNKGNFPGRFSGRQFSNSRSEMNVSTLELGDSALYLCASSSTAGAIPGELFFGEGSRLTVL.

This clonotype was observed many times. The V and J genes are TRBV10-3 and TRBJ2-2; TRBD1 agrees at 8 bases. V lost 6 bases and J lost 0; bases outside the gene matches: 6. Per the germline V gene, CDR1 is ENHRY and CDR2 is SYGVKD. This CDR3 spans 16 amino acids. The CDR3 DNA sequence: TGTGCCATCAGAATCCAGGGGGCTCCGAACACCGGGGAGCTGTTTTTT. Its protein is CAIRIQGAPNTGELFF.

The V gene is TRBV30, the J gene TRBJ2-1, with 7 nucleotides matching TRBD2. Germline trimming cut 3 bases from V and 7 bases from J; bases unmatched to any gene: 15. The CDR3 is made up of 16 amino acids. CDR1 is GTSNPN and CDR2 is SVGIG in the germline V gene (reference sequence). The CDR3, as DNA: TGTGCCTGGAGAAGCATGCCGGGGGGAAGGCGGAATGAGCAGTTCTTC. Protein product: CAWRSMPGGRRNEQFF.

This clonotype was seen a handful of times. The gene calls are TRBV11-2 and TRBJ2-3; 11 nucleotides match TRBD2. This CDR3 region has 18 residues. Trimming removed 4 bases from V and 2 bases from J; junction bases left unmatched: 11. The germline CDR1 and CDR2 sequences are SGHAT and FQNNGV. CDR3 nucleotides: TGTGCCAGCAGCTCTGTGTCGACTAGCGGGGCGTTCACAGATACGCAGTATTTT. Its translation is CASSSVSTSGAFTDTQYF.

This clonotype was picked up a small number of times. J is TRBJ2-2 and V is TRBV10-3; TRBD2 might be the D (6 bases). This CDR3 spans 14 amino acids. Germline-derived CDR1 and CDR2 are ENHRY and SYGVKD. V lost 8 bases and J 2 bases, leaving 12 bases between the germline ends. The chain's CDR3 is CAIDVAANTGELFF. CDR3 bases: TGTGCCATCGACGTAGCGGCTAACACCGGGGAGCTGTTTTTT.

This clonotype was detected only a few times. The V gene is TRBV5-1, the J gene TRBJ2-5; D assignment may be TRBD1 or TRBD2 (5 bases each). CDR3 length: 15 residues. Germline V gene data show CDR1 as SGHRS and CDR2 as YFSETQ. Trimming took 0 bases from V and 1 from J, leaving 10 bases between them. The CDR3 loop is CASSLAGTGQETQYF. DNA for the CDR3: TGCGCCAGCAGCTTGGCGGGGACGGGCCAAGAGACCCAGTACTTC.

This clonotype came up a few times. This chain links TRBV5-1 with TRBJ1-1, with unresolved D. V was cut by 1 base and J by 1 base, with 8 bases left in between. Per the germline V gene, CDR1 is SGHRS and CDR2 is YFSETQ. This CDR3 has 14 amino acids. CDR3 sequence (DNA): TGCGCCAGCAGCTTGATGGCGGGGAACACTGAAGCTTTCTTT. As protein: CASSLMAGNTEAFF. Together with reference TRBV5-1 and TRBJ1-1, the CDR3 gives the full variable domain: KAGVTQTPRYLIKTRGQQVTLSCSPISGHRSVSWYQQTPGQGLQFLFEYFSETQRNKGNFPGRFSGRQFSNSRSEMNVSTLELGDSALYLCASSLMAGNTEAFFGQGTRLTVV.

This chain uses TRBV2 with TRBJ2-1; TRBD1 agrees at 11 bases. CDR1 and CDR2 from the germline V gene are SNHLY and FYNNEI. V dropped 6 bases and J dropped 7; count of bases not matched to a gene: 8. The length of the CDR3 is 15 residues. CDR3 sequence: CASRPPGQGGNEQFF. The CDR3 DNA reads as TGTGCCAGCAGGCCGCCGGGACAGGGGGGTAATGAGCAGTTCTTC.

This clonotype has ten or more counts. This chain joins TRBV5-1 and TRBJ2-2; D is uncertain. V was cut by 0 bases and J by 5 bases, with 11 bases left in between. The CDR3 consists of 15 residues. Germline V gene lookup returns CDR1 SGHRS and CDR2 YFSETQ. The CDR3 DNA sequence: TGCGCCAGCAGCTTGGCGCCGCCTCGGACCGGGGAGCTGTTTTTT. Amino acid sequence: CASSLAPPRTGELFF.

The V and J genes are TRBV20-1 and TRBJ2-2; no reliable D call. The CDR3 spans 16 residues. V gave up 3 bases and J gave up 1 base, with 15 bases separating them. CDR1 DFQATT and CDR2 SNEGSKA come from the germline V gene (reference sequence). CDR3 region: CSARSKTLLNTGELFF. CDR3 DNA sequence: TGCAGTGCTAGGTCAAAGACACTCTTGAACACCGGGGAGCTGTTTTTT.

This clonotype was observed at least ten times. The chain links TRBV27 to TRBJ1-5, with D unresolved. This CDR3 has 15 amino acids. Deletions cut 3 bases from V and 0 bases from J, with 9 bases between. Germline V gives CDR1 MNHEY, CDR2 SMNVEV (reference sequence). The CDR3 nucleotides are TGTGCCAGCAGTTTGACACTTTATAGCAATCAGCCCCAGCATTTT. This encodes CASSLTLYSNQPQHF.

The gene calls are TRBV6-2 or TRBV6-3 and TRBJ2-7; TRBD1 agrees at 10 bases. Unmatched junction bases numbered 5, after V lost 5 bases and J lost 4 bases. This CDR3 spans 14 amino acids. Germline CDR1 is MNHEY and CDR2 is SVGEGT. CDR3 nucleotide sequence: TGTGCCAGCAGTCGGACAGGGGGAGGATACGAGCAGTACGTC. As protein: CASSRTGGGYEQYV.

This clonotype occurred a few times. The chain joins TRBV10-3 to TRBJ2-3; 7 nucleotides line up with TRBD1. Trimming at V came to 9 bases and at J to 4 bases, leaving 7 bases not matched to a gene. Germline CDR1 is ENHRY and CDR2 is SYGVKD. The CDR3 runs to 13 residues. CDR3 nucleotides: TGTGCCATGAGGGGGCTTTCGGCAGATACGCAGTATTTT. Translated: CAMRGLSADTQYF.

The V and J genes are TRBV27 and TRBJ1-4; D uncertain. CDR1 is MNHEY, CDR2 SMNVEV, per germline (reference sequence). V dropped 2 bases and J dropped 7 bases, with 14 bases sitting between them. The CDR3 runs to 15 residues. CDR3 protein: CASSLRPVSLEKLFF. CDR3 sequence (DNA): TGTGCCAGCAGTTTACGCCCAGTGTCGCTTGAAAAACTGTTTTTT.

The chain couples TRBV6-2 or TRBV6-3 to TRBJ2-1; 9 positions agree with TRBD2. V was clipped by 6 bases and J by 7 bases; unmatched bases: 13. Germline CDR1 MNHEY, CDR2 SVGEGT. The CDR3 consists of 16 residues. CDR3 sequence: CASSPGWRGGPNEQFF. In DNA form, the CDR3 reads TGTGCCAGCAGCCCAGGGTGGCGGGGGGGCCCTAATGAGCAGTTCTTC.

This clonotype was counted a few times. CDR3 nucleotide sequence: TGTGCCAGCAGCCGCAGCGGGACAGGGGGCGTCGGGGCCAACGTCCTGACTTTC. As protein: CASSRSGTGGVGANVLTF. The chain carries TRBV11-1 and TRBJ2-6, with 12 bases lining up with TRBD1. Germline V gene lookup returns CDR1 SGHAT and CDR2 FQDESV (reference sequence). This CDR3 spans 18 amino acids. V gave up 5 bases and J gave up 4 bases; unmatched junction bases: 9. The full variable domain, in which reference TRBV11-1 and TRBJ2-6 provide the parts outside the CDR3, is EAEVAQSPRYKITEKSQAVAFWCDPISGHATLYWYRQILGQGPELLVQFQDESVVDDSQLPKDRFSAERLKGVDSTLKIQPAELGDSAMYLCASSRSGTGGVGANVLTFGAGSRLTVL.